The T cell receptor (beta chain) described here comes from a study of blood T cells in healthy people across ages. Study-wide background: Per two T cells, about one barcoded beta molecule was captured through template switching.

Using a J-beta primer mix together with a sample-barcoded 5' primer, a second PCR was run for roughly 7 to 11 cycles. The template-switch adaptor, which had 12 random nucleotides, put a tag on each cDNA molecule. TCRdb re-analysed the 5' RACE reads in MiXCR, keeping a single row per CDR3 protein. The sample has hundreds of thousands of distinct CDR3 sequences; around 50% are singletons. In the case of this clonotype: The antigen remains undetermined.

The CDR3 has 14 amino acids. From germline, CDR1 is DFQATT and CDR2 SNEGSKA (reference sequence). J was trimmed by 5 bases and V by 5 bases; bases with no gene match: 8. Notes on the study in general: PBMC samples, being unsorted, prevented any conclusive comparison of naive and antigen-experienced cells.

The clonotype comes from a man aged 40-49 years in good health. Source material: blood. This chain joins TRBV20-1 and TRBJ2-1; 8 nucleotides align to TRBD2. The CDR3 region is CSAPGGSHNNEQFF. DNA for the CDR3: TGCAGTGCTCCGGGGGGGAGTCATAACAATGAGCAGTTCTTC.